Below, 5 T cell receptor beta chains from the same sample are listed, as sequenced in a study of T cells in women clearing cervical HPV infection. Sequenced by immunoSEQ multiplex PCR; TCRdb stores in-frame clones only, minus some. The sample has tens of thousands of clones. The sample consisted of blood buffy coat. Source of these receptors: a woman between 18 and 70 years old with a cervical HPV16 infection that either progressed to CIN3+ or cleared (not recorded which).

CDR3 region: CASSLTRQTYEQYF. The CDR3 DNA, read in part, is TGTGCCAGCAGCTTAACGCGACAGACATACGAG. The chain is built from TRBV11-2 and TRBJ2-7; D might be TRBD1 (5 bases). The CDR3 is cut off 3 residues early in the read; its end comes from the germline J gene. V was shortened by 2 bases and J by 4 bases, with 12 bases between the two germline ends. The CDR3 has 14 residues. Per the germline V gene, CDR1 is SGHAT and CDR2 is FQNNGV.

Notes on this clone: The CDR3 goes on 3 residues after the read ends, and that part is filled in from the germline J gene. The V call is TRBV7-2, the J call TRBJ1-2; D ambiguous. The germline CDR1 and CDR2 sequences are SGHTA and FQGNSA. This CDR3 is built from 14 residues. The DNA read from the CDR3 is TGTGCCAGCAGCCGAGGACTAGTGGGCTACGAC. Translated, it gives CASSRGLVGYD. In full, the CDR3 reads CASSRGLVGYDYTF.

Note on this clone: The CDR3 end lies 3 residues beyond the end of the read and is filled in from the germline J gene. The chain links TRBV20-1 to TRBJ2-4, with TRBD1 matching 12 bases. CDR1 and CDR2 from the germline V gene are DFQATT and SNEGSKA (reference sequence). V lost 5 bases, J lost 3 bases, and 11 bases stayed unmatched. The CDR3 consists of 17 residues. The sequenced part of the CDR3 DNA is TGCAGTGCTGCTGCCGGGACAGGGGGCTGGGGCAAAAACATT. This codes for CSAAAGTGGWGKNI. The whole CDR3 sequence is CSAAAGTGGWGKNIQYF.

A word on this clone: The read falls 3 residues short of the CDR3 end, and the missing part is taken from the germline J gene. The chain joins TRBV7-9 to TRBJ1-1, with D unresolved. The CDR3 is 14 amino acids. The V gene lost 2 bases and the J gene lost 0 bases, with 7 bases spanning the gap. Germline CDR1 reads SEHNR; CDR2 reads FQNEAQ (reference sequence). CDR3 sequence reads: CASSLNPMNTEAFF. The part of the CDR3 DNA that was read is TGTGCCAGCAGCTTAAACCCTATGAACACTGAA. The variable domain in full, completed from reference TRBV7-9 and TRBJ1-1, reads DTGVSQNPRHKITKRGQNVTFRCDPISEHNRLYWYRQTLGQGPEFLTYFQNEAQLEKSRLLSDRFSAERPKGSFSTLEIQRTEQGDSAMYLCASSLNPMNTEAFFGQGTRLTVV.

Concerning this clone: The read terminates 3 residues before the CDR3 end, so the remaining end is supplied by the germline J gene. The chain combines TRBV6-2 or TRBV6-3 with TRBJ2-1, with TRBD1 identical over 7 bases. The CDR3 covers 15 residues. V gave up 2 bases and J gave up 6 bases; unmatched junction bases: 7. The germline V gene encodes CDR1 MNHEY and CDR2 SVGEGT. CDR3 sequence reads: CASSYENRGSNEQFF. CDR3 DNA (partial): TGTGCCAGCAGTTACGAGAACAGGGGAAGCAATGAG.